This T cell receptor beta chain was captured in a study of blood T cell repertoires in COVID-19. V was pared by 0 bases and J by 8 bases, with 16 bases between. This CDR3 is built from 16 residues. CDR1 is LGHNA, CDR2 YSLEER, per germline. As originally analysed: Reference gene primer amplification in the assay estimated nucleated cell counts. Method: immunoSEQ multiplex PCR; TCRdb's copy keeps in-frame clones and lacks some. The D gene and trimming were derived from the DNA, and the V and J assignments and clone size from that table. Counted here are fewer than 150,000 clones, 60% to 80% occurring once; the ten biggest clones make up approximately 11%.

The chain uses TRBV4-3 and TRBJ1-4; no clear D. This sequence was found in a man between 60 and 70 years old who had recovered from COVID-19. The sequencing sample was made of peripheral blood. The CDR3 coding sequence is TGCGCCAGCAGCCAAGACAGGAATAGGTTTGGGGAAAAACTGTTTTTT. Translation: CASSQDRNRFGEKLFF.